This T cell receptor beta chain stems from a study of human T cells and chemical hapten exposure. Overall study findings and caveats: After DPC sensitization, TCRs above 1 in 1000 frequency showed no change.

Authors' processing steps: Samples ranged from about 23,224 to 690,600 TCRs, with a median of around 100,000. TCRdb independently ran MiXCR on the RACE reads; one entry per CDR3 protein. It is TCRdb's table, rather than the study itself, that gives the V and J calls and clone size. The repertoire holds 75,000 to 95,000 distinct CDR3 sequences, with 12% as singletons. This clonotype was seen more than once but under ten times. Its specificity is not known. Time point of the sample: patch test 1, 2 weeks after DPC sensitization. This sample's treatment: therapeutic diphenylcyclopropenone sensitization with weekly scalp DPC. Germline-derived CDR1 and CDR2 are LGHNA and YNFKEQ. This CDR3 is 15 amino acids long. V was pared by 4 bases and J by 2 bases, with 15 bases between.

The chain joins TRBV4-2 to TRBJ2-7; D is possibly TRBD1 (6 bases). This TCR came from a woman aged 55-70 years with alopecia areata. Some clones in this sample may be carry-over from other donors' samples. The sample here was whole blood, taken in connection with sensitization to the hapten diphenylcyclopropenone (DPC). CDR3 coding DNA: TGTGCCAGCAGCCCAAGACAGGAAGGACCCTACGAGCAGTACTTC. Translated: CASSPRQEGPYEQYF.